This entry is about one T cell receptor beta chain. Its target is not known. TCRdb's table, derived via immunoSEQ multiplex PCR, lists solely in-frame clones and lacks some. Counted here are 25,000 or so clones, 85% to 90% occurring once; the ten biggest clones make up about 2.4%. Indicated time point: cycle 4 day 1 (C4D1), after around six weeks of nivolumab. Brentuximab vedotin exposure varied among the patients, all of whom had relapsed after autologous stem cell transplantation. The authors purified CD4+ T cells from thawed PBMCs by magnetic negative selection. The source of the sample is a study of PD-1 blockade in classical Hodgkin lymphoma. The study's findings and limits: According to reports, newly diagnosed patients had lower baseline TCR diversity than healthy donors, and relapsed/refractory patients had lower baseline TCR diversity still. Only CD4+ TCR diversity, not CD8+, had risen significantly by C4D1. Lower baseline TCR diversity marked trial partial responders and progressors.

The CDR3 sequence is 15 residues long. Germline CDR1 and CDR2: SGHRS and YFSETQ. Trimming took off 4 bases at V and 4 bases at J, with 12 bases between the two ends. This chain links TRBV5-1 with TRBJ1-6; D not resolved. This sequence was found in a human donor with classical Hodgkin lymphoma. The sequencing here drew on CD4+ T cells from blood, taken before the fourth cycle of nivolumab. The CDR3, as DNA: TGCGCCAGCAGCGCCGGACCGTCATATAATTCACCCCTCCACTTT. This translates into CASSAGPSYNSPLHF.